The 24 T cell receptor beta chains listed next were all sequenced from one sample in a study of T cell responses to AZD1222 COVID-19 vaccine. TCRdb's table, derived via immunoSEQ multiplex PCR, lists solely in-frame clones and lacks some. In the table there are approximately 150,000 clones, roughly 92% of which are singletons. Here the sequenced sample was peripheral blood, taken on day 0 of AZD1222 vaccination. The receptor set was obtained from an adult in good health.

The chain combines TRBV6-5 with TRBJ2-1; 12 nucleotides match TRBD2. CDR3 length: 15 amino acids. With 5 bases clipped from V and 6 bases from J, the junction kept 5 bases outside the gene matches. Germline loops: CDR1 MNHEY, CDR2 SVGAGI. The CDR3 sequence: CASSTRTSGINEQFF. As DNA, the CDR3 is TGTGCCAGCAGTACCCGGACTAGCGGGATCAATGAGCAGTTCTTC.

The rearrangement links TRBV7-9 to TRBJ1-1; D gene ambiguous. V was shortened by 3 bases and J by 4 bases, with 12 bases between the two germline ends. The V gene's germline CDR1 is SEHNR and CDR2 FQNEAQ (reference sequence). The CDR3 sequence is 14 residues long. CDR3 residues: CASSFEAVGTEAFF. CDR3 DNA sequence: TGTGCCAGCAGCTTCGAGGCAGTAGGCACTGAAGCTTTCTTT.

CDR3 nucleotides: TGTGCCAGCAGCCAGACAGGGACCGGGGGATATGGCTACACCTTC. It codes for CASSQTGTGGYGYTF. V and J are TRBV7-2 and TRBJ1-2; 7 nucleotides line up with TRBD1. This CDR3 region has 15 residues. Germline CDR1 reads SGHTA; CDR2 reads FQGNSA. V was clipped by 5 bases and J by 5 bases; unmatched bases: 11. The full variable domain, in which reference TRBV7-2 and TRBJ1-2 provide the parts outside the CDR3, is GAGVSQSPSNKVTEKGKDVELRCDPISGHTALYWYRQSLGQGLEFLIYFQGNSAPDKSGLPSDRFSAERTGGSVSTLTIQRTQQEDSAVYLCASSQTGTGGYGYTFGSGTRLTVV.

The rearrangement joins TRBV11-1 to TRBJ2-3, with D possibly being TRBD2 (6 bases). Germline V gene lookup returns CDR1 SGHAT and CDR2 FQDESV (reference sequence). V was pared by 1 base and J by 6 bases, with 14 bases between. The CDR3 length is 15 residues. In nucleotides, the CDR3 is TGTGCCAGCAGCTTAGTTCTCGCGACTAGTGATACGCAGTATTTT. Protein sequence: CASSLVLATSDTQYF.

V is TRBV28 and J is TRBJ1-6; TRBD1 aligns across 10 bases. Unmatched junction bases numbered 3, after V lost 3 bases and J lost 7 bases. The CDR3 contains 15 residues. The germline V gene has CDR1 MDHEN and CDR2 SYDVKM. The CDR3 nucleotides read TGTGCCAGCAGTTTTTGGACAGGGGGGAATTCACCCCTCCACTTT. It is translated as CASSFWTGGNSPLHF.

J is TRBJ2-2 and V is TRBV18; D tentatively reads TRBD1 or TRBD2 (6 bases each). The germline gives CDR1 KGHSH, CDR2 LQKENI. Trimming cost V 0 bases and J 2 bases, with 10 bases left between them. This CDR3 comprises 16 residues. The CDR3 here is CASSPPGGRNTGELFF. In DNA, the CDR3 is TGTGCCAGCTCACCACCTGGGGGGCGAAACACCGGGGAGCTGTTTTTT. Complete variable domain (other parts from reference TRBV18 and TRBJ2-2): NAGVMQNPRHLVRRRGQEARLRCSPMKGHSHVYWYRQLPEEGLKFMVYLQKENIIDESGMPKERFSAEFPKEGPSILRIQQVVRGDSAAYFCASSPPGGRNTGELFFGEGSRLTVL.

The V gene is TRBV6-5, the J gene TRBJ2-3, with 9 positions matching TRBD1. The CDR3 is 15 residues long. Germline lookup yields CDR1 MNHEY and CDR2 SVGAGI. J lost 6 bases, V lost 3 bases, and 7 bases had no gene match. The CDR3 is CASSYRDRVGDTQYF. The CDR3 nucleotides are TGTGCCAGCAGTTATAGGGACAGGGTAGGCGATACGCAGTATTTT.

The CDR3 loop is CASRGTDEYEQYF. Here the CDR3 DNA reads TGTGCCAGCAGGGGGACAGACGAGTACGAGCAGTACTTC. This chain connects TRBV6-5 to TRBJ2-7; 7 nucleotides align to TRBD1. The junction had 6 bases not matched to a gene; V was cut back by 6 bases and J by 4 bases. The CDR3 sequence is 13 residues long. Germline V gives CDR1 MNHEY, CDR2 SVGAGI.

The V call is TRBV3-1 (or the pseudogene TRBV3-2), the J call TRBJ2-3; D possibly uses TRBD1 or TRBD2 (5 bases each). Trimming left V 4 bases short and J 1 base short, with 9 bases between. The CDR3 is 14 residues long. Germline CDR1 reads LGHDT; CDR2 reads YNNKEL (reference sequence). The CDR3 coding sequence is TGTGCCAGCAGCCGTGGGGGTGGCACAGATACGCAGTATTTT. Protein product: CASSRGGGTDTQYF.

V usage is TRBV6-1 and J usage is TRBJ1-2; 10 bases are shared with TRBD1. V gave up 1 base and J gave up 5 bases; unmatched junction bases: 10. The CDR3 has 17 residues. Germline loops: CDR1 MNHNS, CDR2 SASEGT. The CDR3 sequence is CASSEDPTGGGEYGYTF. DNA of the CDR3: TGTGCCAGCAGTGAAGATCCGACAGGGGGCGGGGAGTATGGCTACACCTTC.

The gene calls are TRBV28 and TRBJ1-5; D is uncertain. Trimming removed 7 bases at V and 2 bases at J, with 15 bases between. CDR1 is MDHEN, CDR2 SYDVKM, per germline. The CDR3 is made up of 15 amino acids. The CDR3 region is CASTLRRQRNQPQHF. For the CDR3, the DNA is TGTGCCAGCACCCTCCGCCGGCAGCGCAATCAGCCCCAGCATTTT. Together with reference TRBV28 and TRBJ1-5, the CDR3 gives the full variable domain: DVKVTQSSRYLVKRTGEKVFLECVQDMDHENMFWYRQDPGLGLRLIYFSYDVKMKEKGDIPEGYSVSREKKERFSLILESASTNQTSMYLCASTLRRQRNQPQHFGDGTRLSIL.

This clone was seen only once. The chain recombines TRBV4-3 with TRBJ1-1; D is unclear. Per germline, CDR1 LGHNA and CDR2 YSLEER. The CDR3 covers 14 residues. Trimming removed 0 bases at V and 0 bases at J, with 5 bases between. For the CDR3, the DNA is TGCGCCAGCAGCCAAGAAGCAATGAACACTGAAGCTTTCTTT. Translation: CASSQEAMNTEAFF.

CDR3 loop: CAISEEGRYSGNTIYF. As DNA, the CDR3 is TGTGCCATCAGTGAGGAGGGGCGGTATTCTGGAAACACCATATATTTT. The gene calls are TRBV10-3 and TRBJ1-3; maybe TRBD1 (5 bases). CDR1 ENHRY and CDR2 SYGVKD come from the germline V gene. This CDR3 has 16 residues. V dropped 2 bases and J dropped 1 base, with 12 bases sitting between them.

V usage is TRBV27 and J usage is TRBJ2-3; 9 bases agree with TRBD2. CDR1 is MNHEY, CDR2 SMNVEV, per germline (reference sequence). V gave up 2 bases and J gave up 0 bases; unmatched junction bases: 3. CDR3 length: 16 amino acids. In DNA form, the CDR3 reads TGTGCCAGCAGTTTAGGGACTAGCTTCAGCACAGATACGCAGTATTTT. It yields the protein CASSLGTSFSTDTQYF.

This clone was detected once. The V gene is TRBV6-5, the J gene TRBJ1-2; the D is unclear. The CDR3 length is 13 residues. V shed 4 bases and J shed 7 bases, with 13 bases lying between them. Germline V gene sequence: CDR1 MNHEY, CDR2 SVGAGI. CDR3 sequence (DNA): TGTGCCAGCAGTTCTTCCATGCGGGGTGGCTACACCTTC. Protein product: CASSSSMRGGYTF.

V gene TRBV7-2 combines with J gene TRBJ1-1, with D tentatively TRBD1 (6 bases). Germline values: CDR1 SGHTA, CDR2 FQGNSA. Trimming removed 5 bases at V and 2 bases at J, with 12 bases between. This CDR3 has 14 amino acids. DNA of the CDR3: TGTGCCAGCAGCGTAGGGACAATAAACACTGAAGCTTTCTTT. This translates into CASSVGTINTEAFF.

This clone came up once. J is TRBJ1-5 and V is TRBV6-4; 7 bases line up with TRBD1. V lost 0 bases, J lost 3 bases, and 8 bases stayed unmatched. CDR3 length: 17 residues. Germline CDR1 MRHNA, CDR2 SNTAGT. The CDR3 nucleotides are TGTGCCAGCAGTGACTCGATGGCAGGGGGACACAATCAGCCCCAGCATTTT. Encoded protein: CASSDSMAGGHNQPQHF.

The chain combines TRBV5-1 with TRBJ2-5, with D possibly TRBD1 on 5 matching bases. Trimming removed 1 base at V and 2 bases at J, with 18 bases between. The germline V gene encodes CDR1 SGHRS and CDR2 YFSETQ. CDR3 length: 17 residues. The CDR3 loop is CASSLKYNEQVQETQYF. The DNA of the CDR3 is TGCGCCAGCAGCTTGAAATACAATGAACAGGTGCAAGAGACCCAGTACTTC.

V gene TRBV5-4 combines with J gene TRBJ2-1, with 10 bases fitting TRBD2. Germline V gene lookup returns CDR1 SGHNT and CDR2 YYREEE (reference sequence). This CDR3 has 18 residues. With V trimmed by 0 bases and J by 0 bases, 6 bases remained unmatched. This CDR3 is CASSLGSGGGSSYNEQFF. CDR3 DNA sequence: TGTGCCAGCAGCTTGGGGAGCGGGGGGGGCTCCTCCTACAATGAGCAGTTCTTC.

The chain has TRBV28 and TRBJ2-3; D is ambiguous. The CDR3 runs 12 residues. Between the trimmed V and J ends, which lost 4 bases and 3 bases, there was a span of 5 bases. Germline assignment: CDR1 MDHEN and CDR2 SYDVKM. CDR3 nucleotide sequence: TGTGCCAGCAGTTCCCCTACAGATACGCAGTATTTT. Translated: CASSSPTDTQYF.

The chain joins TRBV20-1 to TRBJ2-1, with D hard to call. The CDR3 contains 11 residues. In germline, CDR1 is DFQATT, CDR2 SNEGSKA (reference sequence). The ends were cut back, 3 bases at V and 6 bases at J, with 6 bases in the middle. The CDR3 DNA is TGCAGTGCTAGCTGGACCAATGAGCAGTTCTTC. Amino acids: CSASWTNEQFF.

A single count supports this clone. CDR3 in amino acids: CASSQYGLAGETYNEQFF. The DNA of the CDR3 is TGTGCCAGCAGCCAATACGGACTAGCGGGGGAGACCTACAATGAGCAGTTCTTC. V and J are TRBV4-2 and TRBJ2-1; 13 bases map to TRBD2. The germline V gene encodes CDR1 LGHNA and CDR2 YNFKEQ. V lost 2 bases to trimming and J lost 2 bases; unmatched junction nucleotides: 6. The CDR3 spans 18 residues.

This chain uses TRBV28 with TRBJ1-5, with 7 bases identical to TRBD1. Germline V gene lookup returns CDR1 MDHEN and CDR2 SYDVKM. The CDR3 has 18 amino acids. V trimming: 5 bases; J trimming: 6 bases; junction bases outside the gene matches: 19. The DNA for the CDR3 is TGTGCCAGCAGTCCCACCTGGCAGGGGGTCGTGGTGGTTCAGCCCCAGCATTTT. Protein: CASSPTWQGVVVVQPQHF.

This chain links TRBV5-4 with TRBJ2-2; D is perhaps TRBD2 (6 bases). CDR1 SGHNT and CDR2 YYREEE come from the germline V gene (reference sequence). Trimming pared 6 bases from V and 6 bases from J, leaving 9 bases between. The CDR3 extends over 12 amino acids. CDR3 nucleotide sequence: TGTGCCAGCATCGGGGGTGCCGGGGAGCTGTTTTTT. It codes for CASIGGAGELFF.